This T cell receptor beta chain stems from a study of human T cells and chemical hapten exposure. Study background: The patients, most of them female, presented with alopecia areata, totalis or universalis. Study-level points and caveats: Significantly more large CDR3 similarity clusters arose among expanded TCRs than among controls.

Time point reported: pre-sensitization, week 0. Treatment of the sample: therapeutic diphenylcyclopropenone sensitization with weekly scalp DPC. Prior to each patch test being applied, blood was drawn. Germline V lookup: CDR1 LGHNA, CDR2 YSLEER. The CDR3 has 16 amino acids. The germline V and J ends were trimmed by 0 bases and 1 base, with 7 bases remaining between them. TCRdb independently ran MiXCR on the RACE reads; one entry per CDR3 protein. The data contain about 120,000 distinct CDR3 sequences, approximately 12% of them singletons. Worth noting for this clonotype: Antigen specificity is unknown.

This clonotype originated in a woman aged 18-35 years with alopecia areata. Some clones in this sample may be carry-over from other donors' samples. This sample comprised whole blood, obtained in connection with sensitization to the hapten diphenylcyclopropenone (DPC). The V gene is TRBV4-3, the J gene TRBJ2-6; D call uncertain. The CDR3 nucleotides are TGCGCCAGCAGCCAAGAGTGGGGTTCTGGGGCCAACGTCCTGACTTTC. Amino acid sequence: CASSQEWGSGANVLTF.